This T cell receptor beta chain was documented in a study of neoadjuvant nivolumab and ipilimumab in lung cancer. Whole-study findings and limits: Compared with tumor-adjacent uninvolved lung, resected tumors showed greater richness and clonality. Higher pretherapy blood TCR richness went with higher resected-tumor richness. From pretherapy to surgery, tumor richness and clonality rose with dual therapy. Pathologic regression was not significantly tied to TCR clonality.

The CDR3 is 19 amino acids. The germline V gene encodes CDR1 SGHTS and CDR2 YDEGEE. Trimming cost V 2 bases and J 0 bases; bases outside gene matches: 7. Method: immunoSEQ multiplex PCR; TCRdb's copy keeps in-frame clones and lacks some. This sample has 8,000 to 10,000 clones, with 81% found just once. Comments on this clone: No antigen is known for it.

The TCR was taken from an adult with non-small cell lung cancer. V and J are TRBV5-8 and TRBJ2-1, with 14 bases that match TRBD2. The sequencing here drew on peripheral blood, taken before neoadjuvant nivolumab, alone or with ipilimumab. CDR3 DNA: TGTGCCAGCAGCTTCTGGACTAGCGGGGGGTTGATCTCCTACAATGAGCAGTTCTTC. It specifies CASSFWTSGGLISYNEQFF.